The TCR beta chain described here comes from a study of blood T cells in healthy people across ages. Study results and limitations: Leaving the PBMCs unsorted stopped any conclusive comparison of naive versus antigen-experienced cells.

Comments on this clonotype: Its matching antigen is unknown.

CDR1 and CDR2 (germline): MNHNY, SVGAGI (reference sequence). V lost 6 bases and J 5 bases, leaving 17 bases between the germline ends. The CDR3 sequence is 15 residues long. Next came a second PCR, run for about 7 to 12 cycles, which used a sample-barcoded 5' primer along with a J-beta primer mix. TCRdb passed the 5' RACE reads through MiXCR, listing each CDR3 protein once. The sample records 1.5 million to 2 million distinct CDR3 sequences, roughly 30% being singletons. Peripheral blood, around 10 milliliters per donor, was collected. The sample consisted of blood. The rearrangement links TRBV6-6 to TRBJ1-5; D unclear. The source of this sequence is a woman between 25 and 40 years old in good health. The CDR3 DNA reads as TGTGCCAGCAGCCCGATGGGAGGTCTAGATCAGCCCCAGCATTTT. It yields the protein CASSPMGGLDQPQHF.